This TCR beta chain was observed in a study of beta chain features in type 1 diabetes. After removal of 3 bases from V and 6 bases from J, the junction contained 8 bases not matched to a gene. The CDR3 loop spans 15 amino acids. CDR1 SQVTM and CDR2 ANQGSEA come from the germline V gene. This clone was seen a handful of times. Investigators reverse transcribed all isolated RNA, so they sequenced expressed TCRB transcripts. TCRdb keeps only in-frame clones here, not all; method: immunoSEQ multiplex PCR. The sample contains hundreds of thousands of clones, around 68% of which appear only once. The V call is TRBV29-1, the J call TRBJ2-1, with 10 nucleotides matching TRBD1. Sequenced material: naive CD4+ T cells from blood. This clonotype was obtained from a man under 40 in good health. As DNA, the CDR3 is TGCAGCGTTGAGCTGGGGGGACAGGGGTTCAATGAGCAGTTCTTC. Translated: CSVELGGQGFNEQFF.